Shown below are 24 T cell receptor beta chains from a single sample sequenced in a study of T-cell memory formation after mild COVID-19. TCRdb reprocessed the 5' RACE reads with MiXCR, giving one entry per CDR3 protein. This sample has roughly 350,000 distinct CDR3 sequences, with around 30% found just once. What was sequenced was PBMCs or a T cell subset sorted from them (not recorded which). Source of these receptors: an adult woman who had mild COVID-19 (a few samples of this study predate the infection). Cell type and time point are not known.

In DNA form, the CDR3 reads TGTGCCTGCGGGGGGACCGGCTATGGCTACACCTTC. Encoded protein: CACGGTGYGYTF. The chain employs TRBV5-6 and TRBJ1-2, with D tentatively TRBD1 (5 bases). CDR1 and CDR2 from the germline V gene are SGHDT and YYEEEE. This CDR3 is 12 amino acids long. Trimming removed 10 bases at V and 4 bases at J, with 14 bases between. Variable domain in full (rest from reference TRBV5-6 and TRBJ1-2): DAGVTQSPTHLIKTRGQQVTLRCSPKSGHDTVSWYQQALGQGPQFIFQYYEEEERQRGNFPDRFSGHQFPNYSSELNVNALLLGDSALYLCACGGTGYGYTFGSGTRLTVV.

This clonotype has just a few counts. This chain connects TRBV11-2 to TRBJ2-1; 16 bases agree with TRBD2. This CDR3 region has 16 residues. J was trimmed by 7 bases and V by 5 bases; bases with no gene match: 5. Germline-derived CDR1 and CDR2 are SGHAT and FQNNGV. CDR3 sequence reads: CASSPGTSGRGNEQFF. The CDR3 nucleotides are TGTGCCAGCAGCCCAGGGACTAGCGGGAGGGGGAATGAGCAGTTCTTC. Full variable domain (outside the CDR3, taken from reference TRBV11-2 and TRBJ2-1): EAGVAQSPRYKIIEKRQSVAFWCNPISGHATLYWYQQILGQGPKLLIQFQNNGVVDDSQLPKDRFSAERLKGVDSTLKIQPAKLEDSAVYLCASSPGTSGRGNEQFFGPGTRLTVL.

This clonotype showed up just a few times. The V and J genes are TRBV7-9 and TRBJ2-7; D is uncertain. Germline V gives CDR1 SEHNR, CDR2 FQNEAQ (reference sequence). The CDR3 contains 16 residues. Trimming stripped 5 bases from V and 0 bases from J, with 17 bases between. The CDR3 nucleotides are TGTGCCAGCAGCCCCCGCGAGACACCGAGCTCCTACGAGCAGTACTTC. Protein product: CASSPRETPSSYEQYF.

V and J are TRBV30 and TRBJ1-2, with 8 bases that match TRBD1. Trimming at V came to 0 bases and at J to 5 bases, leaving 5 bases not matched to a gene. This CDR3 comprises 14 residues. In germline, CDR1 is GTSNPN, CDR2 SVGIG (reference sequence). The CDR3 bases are TGTGCCTGGAGTGTACAGGGGGTAGGGTATGGCTACACCTTC. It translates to CAWSVQGVGYGYTF.

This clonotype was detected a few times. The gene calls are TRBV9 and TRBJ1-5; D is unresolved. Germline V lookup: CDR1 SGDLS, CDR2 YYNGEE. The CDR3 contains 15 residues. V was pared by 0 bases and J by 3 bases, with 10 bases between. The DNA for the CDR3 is TGTGCCAGCAGCGTAGTAGAGGGTAACAATCAGCCCCAGCATTTT. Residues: CASSVVEGNNQPQHF.

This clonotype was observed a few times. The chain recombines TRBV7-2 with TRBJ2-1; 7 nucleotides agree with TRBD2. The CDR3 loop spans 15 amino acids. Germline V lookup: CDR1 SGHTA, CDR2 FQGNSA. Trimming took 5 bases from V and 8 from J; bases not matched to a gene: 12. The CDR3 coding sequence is TGTGCCAGCAGCCTAGAACATAAGCGGGGTTATGAGCAGTTCTTC. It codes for CASSLEHKRGYEQFF.

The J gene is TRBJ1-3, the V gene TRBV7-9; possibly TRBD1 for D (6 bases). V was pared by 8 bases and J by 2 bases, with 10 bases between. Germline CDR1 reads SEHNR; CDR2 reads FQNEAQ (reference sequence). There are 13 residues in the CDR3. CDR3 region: CASERGTGNTIYF. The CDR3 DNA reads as TGTGCCAGCGAGAGGGGGACTGGAAACACCATATATTTT.

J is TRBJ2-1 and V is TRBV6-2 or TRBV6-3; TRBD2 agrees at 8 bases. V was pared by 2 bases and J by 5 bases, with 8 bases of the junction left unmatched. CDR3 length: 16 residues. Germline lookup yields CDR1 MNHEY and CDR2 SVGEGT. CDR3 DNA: TGTGCCAGCAGTTACAGGGCGGGAGGAACAGACAATGAGCAGTTCTTC. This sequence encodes CASSYRAGGTDNEQFF.

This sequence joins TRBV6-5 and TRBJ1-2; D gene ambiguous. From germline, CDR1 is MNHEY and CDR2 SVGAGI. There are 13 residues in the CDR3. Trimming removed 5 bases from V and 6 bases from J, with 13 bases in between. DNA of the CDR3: TGTGCCAGCAGTAGGGAAGGGAGGGATGGCTACACCTTC. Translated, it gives CASSREGRDGYTF.

The CDR3 region is CASSYRGGYYEQYF. The DNA of the CDR3 is TGTGCCAGCAGTTACCGGGGAGGATACTACGAGCAGTACTTC. The chain employs TRBV6-5 and TRBJ2-7; tentatively, D is TRBD2 (6 bases). Looked up from germline, CDR1 is MNHEY and CDR2 is SVGAGI. V was pared by 2 bases and J by 3 bases, with 11 bases between. The CDR3 spans 14 residues.

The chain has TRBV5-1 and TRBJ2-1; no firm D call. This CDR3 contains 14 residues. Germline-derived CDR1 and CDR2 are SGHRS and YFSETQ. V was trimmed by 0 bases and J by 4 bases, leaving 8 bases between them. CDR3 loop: CASSLGPTYNEQFF. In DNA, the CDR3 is TGCGCCAGCAGCTTGGGGCCGACTTACAATGAGCAGTTCTTC.

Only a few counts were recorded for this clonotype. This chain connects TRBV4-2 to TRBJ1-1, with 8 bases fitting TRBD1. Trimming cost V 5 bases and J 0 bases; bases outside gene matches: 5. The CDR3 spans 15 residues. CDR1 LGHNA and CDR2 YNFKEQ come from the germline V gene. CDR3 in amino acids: CASSIGQGLNTEAFF. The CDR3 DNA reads TGTGCCAGCAGCATAGGACAGGGTCTGAACACTGAAGCTTTCTTT.

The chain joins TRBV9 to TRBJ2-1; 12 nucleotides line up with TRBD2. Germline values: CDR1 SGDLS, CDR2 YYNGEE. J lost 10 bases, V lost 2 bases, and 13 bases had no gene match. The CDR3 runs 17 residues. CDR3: CASSVHLGLAGDSEQFF. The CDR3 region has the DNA TGTGCCAGCAGCGTCCACTTGGGACTAGCGGGTGACTCCGAGCAGTTCTTC.

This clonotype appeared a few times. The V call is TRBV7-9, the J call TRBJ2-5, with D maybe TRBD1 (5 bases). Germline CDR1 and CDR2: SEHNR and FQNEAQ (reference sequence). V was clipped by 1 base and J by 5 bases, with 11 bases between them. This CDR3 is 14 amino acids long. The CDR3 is CASSLEGRVETQYF. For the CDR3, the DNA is TGTGCCAGCAGCTTAGAGGGCAGGGTCGAGACCCAGTACTTC.

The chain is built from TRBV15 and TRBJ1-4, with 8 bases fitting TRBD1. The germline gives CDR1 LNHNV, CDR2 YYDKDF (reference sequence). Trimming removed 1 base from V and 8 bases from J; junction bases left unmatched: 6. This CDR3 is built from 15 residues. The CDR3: CATSRADRGREKLFF. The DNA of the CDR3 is TGTGCCACCAGCAGAGCTGACAGGGGTAGAGAAAAACTGTTTTTT. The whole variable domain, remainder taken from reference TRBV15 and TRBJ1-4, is DAMVIQNPRYQVTQFGKPVTLSCSQTLNHNVMYWYQQKSSQAPKLLFHYYDKDFNNEADTPDNFQSRRPNTSFCFLDIRSPGLGDTAMYLCATSRADRGREKLFFGSGTQLSVL.

CDR3 sequence (DNA): TGTGCCAGCAGCGTAGGTGGCTACTGGGGAGAGACCCAGTACTTC. Amino acids: CASSVGGYWGETQYF. V usage is TRBV9 and J usage is TRBJ2-5; D remains unclear. Trimming removed 0 bases from V and 4 bases from J, with 13 bases in between. Germline V gives CDR1 SGDLS, CDR2 YYNGEE. The CDR3 runs 15 residues.

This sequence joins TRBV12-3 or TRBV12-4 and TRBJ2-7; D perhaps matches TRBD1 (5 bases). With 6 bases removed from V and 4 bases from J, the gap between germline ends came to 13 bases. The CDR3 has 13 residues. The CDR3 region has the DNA TGTGCCAGCAGCCCTAAACAGGAATACGAGCAGTACTTC. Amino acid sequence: CASSPKQEYEQYF.

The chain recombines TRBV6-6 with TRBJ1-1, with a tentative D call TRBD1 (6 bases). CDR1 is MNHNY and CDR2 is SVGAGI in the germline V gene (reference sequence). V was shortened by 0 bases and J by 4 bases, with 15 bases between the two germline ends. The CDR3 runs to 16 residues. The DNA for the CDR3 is TGTGCCAGCAGTTACTCGCTAGGGACGGGGGCCACTGAAGCTTTCTTT. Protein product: CASSYSLGTGATEAFF.

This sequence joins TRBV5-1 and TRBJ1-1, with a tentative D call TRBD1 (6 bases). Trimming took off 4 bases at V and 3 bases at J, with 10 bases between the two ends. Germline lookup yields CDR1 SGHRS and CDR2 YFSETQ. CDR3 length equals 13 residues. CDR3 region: CASSRDIYTEAFF. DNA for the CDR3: TGCGCCAGCAGCCGGGACATATACACTGAAGCTTTCTTT.

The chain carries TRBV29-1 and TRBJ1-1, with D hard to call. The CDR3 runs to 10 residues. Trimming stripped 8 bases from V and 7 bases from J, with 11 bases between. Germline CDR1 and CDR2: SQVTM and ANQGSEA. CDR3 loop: CSCSYDEAFF. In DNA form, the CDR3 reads TGCAGCTGCTCGTACGATGAAGCTTTCTTT.

The DNA for the CDR3 is TGTGCCAGCAGCCAAGATGCGGTCGCAGGGAGTAATGAAAAACTGTTTTTT. Protein product: CASSQDAVAGSNEKLFF. The gene calls are TRBV4-2 and TRBJ1-4; D is possibly TRBD1 (5 bases). CDR1 and CDR2 from the germline V gene are LGHNA and YNFKEQ. CDR3 length equals 17 residues. The ends were cut back, 0 bases at V and 4 bases at J, with 15 bases in the middle.

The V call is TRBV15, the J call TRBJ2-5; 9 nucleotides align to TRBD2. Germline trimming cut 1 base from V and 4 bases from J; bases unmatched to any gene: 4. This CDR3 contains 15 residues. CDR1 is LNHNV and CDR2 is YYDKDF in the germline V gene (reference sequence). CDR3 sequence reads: CATSRVAGGGETQYF. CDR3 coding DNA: TGTGCCACCAGCAGAGTCGCGGGAGGGGGAGAGACCCAGTACTTC.

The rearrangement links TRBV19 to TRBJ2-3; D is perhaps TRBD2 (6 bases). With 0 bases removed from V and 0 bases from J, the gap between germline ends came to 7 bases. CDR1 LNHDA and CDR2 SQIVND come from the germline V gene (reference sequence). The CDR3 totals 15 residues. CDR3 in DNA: TGTGCCAGTAGTATAGAGGGGACTAGCACAGATACGCAGTATTTT. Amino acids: CASSIEGTSTDTQYF.

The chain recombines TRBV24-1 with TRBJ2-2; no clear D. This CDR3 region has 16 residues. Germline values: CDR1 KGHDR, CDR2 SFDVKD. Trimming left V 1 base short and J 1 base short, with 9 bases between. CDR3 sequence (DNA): TGTGCCACCAGTGATTTTGGGCCGGTGAACACCGGGGAGCTGTTTTTT. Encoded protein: CATSDFGPVNTGELFF.